This T cell receptor (beta chain) was retrieved from a study of T cell responses to AZD1222 COVID-19 vaccine (dated by TCRdb to the early 2020s). For the wider study: AZD1222 recipients whose second dose came at about 4 weeks and those whose second dose came at about 12 weeks were combined into one group, since spike-specific TCR depth and breadth did not differ between the two schedules. TCR sequencing covered 230 to 250 trial participants: about 210 given two doses of AZD1222 and 26 given two doses of MenACWY control vaccine. Enrollment into the trials was organized by age into subgroups of 18-55, 56-69 and 70-plus years, and those subgroups contained about 160, 30 and 59 TCR-sequenced participants, respectively.

This specimen's time point label, per the study, means: baseline before first vaccination. Vaccinee samples came from UK trials COV001 and COV002, including a single-blind randomized controlled phase 2/3 trial of AZD1222 (ChAdOx1 nCoV-19) in healthy adults. For TCRbeta chain sequencing, PBMC samples from trial participants were taken at day 0 and at day 28 after the second dose. General conclusions and limits of the study: Because no day 14 peak-response samples were available, the repertoires could be characterized only after the peak T cell response. Participants were mostly white British, with more females than males. The authors suggested clonal diversity may have been underestimated. The whole spike protein was spanned by vaccine-associated CD4 TCRs, and dominant responses were seen in regions 160-218 and 743-854. The 56-69-year group was small, and its depth increase did not reach significance, likely because of low power. Nearly half of unique spike-specific TCRs reportedly recognized epitopes outside regions mutated in the B.1.351 and B.1.1.7 variants. A significant rise in spike-specific TCR breadth and depth was observed after two AZD1222 doses relative to day 0 and relative to MenACWY recipients. Only five to seven AZD1222 recipients were SARS-CoV-2 seropositive at baseline, limiting conclusions about previously exposed vaccinees.

The CDR3 holds 13 amino acids from the cysteine to the phenylalanine. The kept DNA is CDR3 alone, 39 bases in frame from the first base. Deletion took 9 bases off V and 6 bases off J, with a span of 15 bases between the germline ends. The CDR3 regions of human TCRbeta chains were subjected to immunosequencing. The original methods were these. TCRs in the repertoires were compared against a reference library of SARS-CoV-2-specific TCRs that had been generated with the MIRA antigen-specificity platform. Breadth meant the fraction of unique TCRs that were SARS-CoV-2-associated, whereas depth meant the fraction of total T cells that were SARS-CoV-2-associated. Each spike-specific TCR was assigned to its reactive spike region and to a CD4 or CD8 class using the MIRA data. Log10-transformed breadth and depth values were compared by one-way ANOVA with Sidak's multiple comparisons tests. TCRdb provides this immuneACCESS table in a form limited to in-frame rearrangements. Some clones are lacking; in checked studies, under half of them reflect an unresolved V gene, and why the rest are absent is not known. The DNA gave D and trimming, while V, J and clone size come from that table. The table for this sample lists about 99,000 clones; approximately 94% of them were counted only once. The top ten constitute approximately 12% of the sample.

On this clone itself: Its specific antigen is unknown. No qualities accompany the bases; no much larger clone lies one base away.

Material: peripheral blood, obtained on day 0 of AZD1222 vaccination. The chain is made from TRBV12-3 or TRBV12-4 and TRBJ1-3, with a tentative D gene TRBD1 over 5 matching bases. The clonotype originates from an adult in good health. CDR3 protein: CASSREGSNTIYF. The DNA is as follows: TGTGCCAGTAGTCGGGAGGGGTCAAACACCATATATTTT.